The T cell receptor beta chain under discussion was sequenced for a study of shared clonotypes between healthy human individuals. About the study: Every donor yielded three CD4 naive, three CD4 memory, two CD8 naive and one CD8 memory plate.

The method was immunoSEQ multiplex PCR; TCRdb's version includes in-frame clones alone and lacks a portion of them. The table records about 1.1 million clones, 70% to 80% of them present only once. General study results and limits: Large sequencing depth failed to make sorted-subset sequencing complete, rarefaction showed. Around 5% was the fraction of naive CD4 clonotypes found shared across several donors.

Points on this clone: As yet, its antigen is unknown.

Germline V gene lookup returns CDR1 MNHNS and CDR2 SASEGT. V dropped 7 bases and J dropped 4 bases, with 18 bases sitting between them. The CDR3 consists of 15 residues. The chain carries TRBV6-1 and TRBJ2-3, with D possibly being TRBD1 (6 bases). The source is a young man in good health. Some clones in this sample may be carry-over from other donors' samples. The specimen was memory CD4+ T cells from PBMCs. Subset reported: CD45RA-negative fraction. The CDR3 protein is CASNRDIGIPDTQYF. DNA for the CDR3: TGTGCCAGCAACCGGGACATTGGGATTCCAGATACGCAGTATTTT.